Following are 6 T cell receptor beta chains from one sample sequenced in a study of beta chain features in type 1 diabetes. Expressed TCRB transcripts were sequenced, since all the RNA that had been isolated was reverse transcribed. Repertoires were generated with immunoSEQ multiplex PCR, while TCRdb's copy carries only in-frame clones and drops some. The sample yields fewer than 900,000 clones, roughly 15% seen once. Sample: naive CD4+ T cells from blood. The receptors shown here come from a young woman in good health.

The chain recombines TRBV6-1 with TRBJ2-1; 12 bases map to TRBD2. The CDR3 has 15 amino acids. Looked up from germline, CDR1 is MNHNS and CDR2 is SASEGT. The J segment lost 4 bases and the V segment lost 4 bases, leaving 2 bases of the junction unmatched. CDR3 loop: CASSALAGGYNEQFF. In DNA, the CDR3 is TGTGCCAGCAGTGCCCTAGCGGGAGGGTACAATGAGCAGTTCTTC.

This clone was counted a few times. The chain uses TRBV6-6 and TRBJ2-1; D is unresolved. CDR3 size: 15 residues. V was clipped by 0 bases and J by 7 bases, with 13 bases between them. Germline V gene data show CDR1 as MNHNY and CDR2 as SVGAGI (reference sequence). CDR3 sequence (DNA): TGTGCCAGCAGTTACTCGGGTGGGTCGGCTAATGAGCAGTTCTTC. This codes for CASSYSGGSANEQFF.

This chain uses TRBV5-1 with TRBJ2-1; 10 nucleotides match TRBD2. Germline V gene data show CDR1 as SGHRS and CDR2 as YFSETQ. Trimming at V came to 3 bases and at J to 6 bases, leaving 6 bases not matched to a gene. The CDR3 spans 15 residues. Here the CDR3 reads CASSSRSGRSNEQFF. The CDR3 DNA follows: TGCGCCAGCAGCTCCCGTAGCGGGAGGTCCAATGAGCAGTTCTTC.

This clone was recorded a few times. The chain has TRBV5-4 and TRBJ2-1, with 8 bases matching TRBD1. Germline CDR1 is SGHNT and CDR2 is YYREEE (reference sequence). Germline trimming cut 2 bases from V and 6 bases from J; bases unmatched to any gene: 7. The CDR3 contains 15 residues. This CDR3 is CASSFPGGPSNEQFF. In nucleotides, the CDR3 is TGTGCCAGCAGCTTCCCAGGGGGCCCTAGCAATGAGCAGTTCTTC.

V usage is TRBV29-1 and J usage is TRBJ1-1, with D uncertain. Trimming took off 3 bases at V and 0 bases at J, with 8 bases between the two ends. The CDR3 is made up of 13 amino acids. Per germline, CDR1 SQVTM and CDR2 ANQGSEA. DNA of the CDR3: TGCAGCGTTGACAAGGGCTTGAACACTGAAGCTTTCTTT. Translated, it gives CSVDKGLNTEAFF.

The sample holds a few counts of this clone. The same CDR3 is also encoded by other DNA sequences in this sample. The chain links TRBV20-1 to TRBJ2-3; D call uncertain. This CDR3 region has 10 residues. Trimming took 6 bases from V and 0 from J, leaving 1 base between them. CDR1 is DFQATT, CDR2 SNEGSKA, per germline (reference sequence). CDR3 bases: TGCAGTGCCAGCACAGATACGCAGTATTTT. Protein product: CSASTDTQYF.